Listed here is a single T cell receptor beta chain. Its antigen is undetermined. Sequenced by immunoSEQ multiplex PCR; TCRdb stores in-frame clones only, minus some. The repertoire consists of about 500,000 clones, with about 74% occurring once and the leading ten covering 12%. Germline CDR1 reads LNHDA; CDR2 reads SQIVND (reference sequence). Trimming took off 4 bases at V and 4 bases at J, with 14 bases between the two ends. This CDR3 has 15 amino acids. This entry is derived from a study of shared clonotypes between healthy human individuals. Whole-study findings and limits: In having few donors, the study represented limited genetic and exposure-history diversity.

The rearrangement uses TRBV19 and TRBJ1-3, with no clear D. The clonotype was recovered from a woman aged 40 to 49 in good health. Some clones in this sample may be carry-over from other donors' samples. The sample comprised PBMCs. The CDR3 DNA reads TGTGCCAGTAGTACTTCCGACATCCACGGAAACACCATATATTTT. Residues: CASSTSDIHGNTIYF.